Following are 2 T cell receptor beta chains from one sample sequenced in a study of blood T cell repertoires in COVID-19. The table came from immunoSEQ multiplex PCR; TCRdb's copy has only in-frame clones and leaves some out. In the table there are 150,000 to 200,000 clones, about four fifths of which are singletons. Sequences were obtained from peripheral blood. These receptors came from a man between 70 and 80 years old who had recovered from COVID-19.

This chain connects TRBV3-1 (or the pseudogene TRBV3-2) to TRBJ2-3; 7 bases line up with TRBD2. The V segment lost 0 bases and the J segment 10 bases; nucleotides outside the gene matches: 7. CDR3 length: 14 amino acids. Germline-derived CDR1 and CDR2 are LGHDT and YNNKEL (reference sequence). The CDR3 loop is CASSQEGASGAQYF. For the CDR3, the DNA is TGTGCCAGCAGCCAAGAAGGGGCTAGCGGAGCGCAGTATTTT.

V and J are TRBV7-6 and TRBJ1-5, with TRBD1 matching over 9 bases. The CDR3 is 14 amino acids. Per germline, CDR1 SGHVS and CDR2 FNYEAQ. V lost 5 bases to trimming and J lost 5 bases; unmatched junction nucleotides: 4. The CDR3 DNA follows: TGTGCCAGCAGCCCCGGGACAGGGCATCAGCCCCAGCATTTT. Its translation is CASSPGTGHQPQHF.